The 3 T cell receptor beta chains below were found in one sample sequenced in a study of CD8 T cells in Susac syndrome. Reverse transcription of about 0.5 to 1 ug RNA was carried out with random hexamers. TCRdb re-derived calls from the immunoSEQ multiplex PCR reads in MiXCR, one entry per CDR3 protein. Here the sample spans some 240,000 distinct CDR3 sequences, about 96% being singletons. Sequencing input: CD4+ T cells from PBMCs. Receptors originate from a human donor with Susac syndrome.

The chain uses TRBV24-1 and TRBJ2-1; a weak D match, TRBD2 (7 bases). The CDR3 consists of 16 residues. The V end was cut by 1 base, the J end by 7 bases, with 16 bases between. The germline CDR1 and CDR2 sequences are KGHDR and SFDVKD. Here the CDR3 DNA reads TGTGCCACCAGTGATTTCGGGACTACAGGGACTAATGAGCAGTTCTTC. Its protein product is CATSDFGTTGTNEQFF.

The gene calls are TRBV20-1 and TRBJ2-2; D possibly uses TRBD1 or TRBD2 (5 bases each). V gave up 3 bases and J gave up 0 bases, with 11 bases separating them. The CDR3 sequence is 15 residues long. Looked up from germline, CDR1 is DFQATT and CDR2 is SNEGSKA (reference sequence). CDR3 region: CSASNWGSNTGELFF. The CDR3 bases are TGCAGTGCTAGTAACTGGGGGTCGAACACCGGGGAGCTGTTTTTT.

The CDR3 here is CASSSIPGLAGGHTQYF. In nucleotides, the CDR3 is TGTGCCAGCAGCTCGATCCCGGGACTAGCGGGAGGGCATACGCAGTATTTT. The rearrangement uses TRBV7-2 and TRBJ2-3, with TRBD2 identical over 16 bases. Unmatched junction bases numbered 8, after V lost 4 bases and J lost 7 bases. This CDR3 comprises 17 residues. Germline V gene data show CDR1 as SGHTA and CDR2 as FQGNSA.